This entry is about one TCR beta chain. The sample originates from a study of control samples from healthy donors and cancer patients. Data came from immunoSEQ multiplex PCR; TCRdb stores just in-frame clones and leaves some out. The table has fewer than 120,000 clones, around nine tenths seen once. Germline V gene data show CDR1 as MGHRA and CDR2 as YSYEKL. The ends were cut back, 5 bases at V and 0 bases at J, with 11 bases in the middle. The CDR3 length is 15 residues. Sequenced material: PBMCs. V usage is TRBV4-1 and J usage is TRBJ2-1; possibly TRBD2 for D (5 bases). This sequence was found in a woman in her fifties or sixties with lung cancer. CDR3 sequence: CASSSLGSSYNEQFF. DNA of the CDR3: TGCGCCAGCAGCTCCCTAGGGAGCTCCTACAATGAGCAGTTCTTC.